The entry below gives a single T cell receptor beta chain sequence along with its context. Trimming shortened V by 6 bases and J by 1 base, and 12 bases separated the two germline ends. Germline V gives CDR1 MNHEY, CDR2 SVGAGI. The length of the CDR3 is 14 residues. This sample stems from a study of long-term antiretroviral therapy in people with HIV. Version v3.0 of the immunoSEQ assay was performed at survey level. TCRdb keeps only in-frame clones here, not all; method: immunoSEQ multiplex PCR. The table lists tens of thousands of clones, 70% to 90% of them singletons. This receptor was taken from a woman in her twenties or thirties with HIV. The chain is built from TRBV6-5 and TRBJ1-2; the D gene is possibly TRBD1 (6 bases). This sample comprised unsorted PBMCs, obtained 1.8 years before starting antiretroviral therapy. The DNA for the CDR3 is TGTGCCAGCAGCCCCAGGGGAAATAACTATGGCTACACCTTC. Translation gives CASSPRGNNYGYTF.